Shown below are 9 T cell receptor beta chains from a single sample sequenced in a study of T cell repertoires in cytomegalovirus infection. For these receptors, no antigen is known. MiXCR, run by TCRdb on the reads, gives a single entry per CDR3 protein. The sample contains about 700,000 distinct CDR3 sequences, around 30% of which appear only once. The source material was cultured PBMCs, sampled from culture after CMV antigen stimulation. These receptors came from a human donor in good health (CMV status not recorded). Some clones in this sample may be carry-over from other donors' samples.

CDR3 in amino acids: CASSLLDYTEAFF. CDR3 bases: TGTGCCAGCAGCCTCCTCGACTACACTGAAGCTTTCTTT. The V gene is TRBV14, the J gene TRBJ1-1; D uncertain. The CDR3 loop spans 13 amino acids. Germline-derived CDR1 and CDR2 are SGHDN and FVKESK. The V end lost 4 bases, the J end lost 3 bases, and 9 bases lay between the germline ends.

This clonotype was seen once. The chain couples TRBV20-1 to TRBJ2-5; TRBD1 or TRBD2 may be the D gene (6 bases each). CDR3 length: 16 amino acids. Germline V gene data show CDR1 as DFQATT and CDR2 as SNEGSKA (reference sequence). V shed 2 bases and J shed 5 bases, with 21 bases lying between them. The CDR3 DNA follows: TGCAGTGCTAGATTAATGGCGGGGCTAGGGGGGGAGACCCAGTACTTC. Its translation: CSARLMAGLGGETQYF.

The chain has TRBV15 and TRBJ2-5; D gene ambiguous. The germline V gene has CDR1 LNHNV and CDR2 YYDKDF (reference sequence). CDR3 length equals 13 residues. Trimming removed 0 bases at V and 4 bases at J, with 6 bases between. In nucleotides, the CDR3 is TGTGCCACCAGCAGAGACCCTCGAGAGACCCAGTACTTC. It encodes CATSRDPRETQYF.

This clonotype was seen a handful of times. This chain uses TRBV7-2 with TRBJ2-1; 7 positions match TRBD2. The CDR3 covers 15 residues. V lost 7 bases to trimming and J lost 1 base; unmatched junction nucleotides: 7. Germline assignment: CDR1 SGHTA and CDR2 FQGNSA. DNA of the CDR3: TGTGCCAGCACCCGGAACGGGGGGTCCTACAATGAGCAGTTCTTC. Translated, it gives CASTRNGGSYNEQFF.

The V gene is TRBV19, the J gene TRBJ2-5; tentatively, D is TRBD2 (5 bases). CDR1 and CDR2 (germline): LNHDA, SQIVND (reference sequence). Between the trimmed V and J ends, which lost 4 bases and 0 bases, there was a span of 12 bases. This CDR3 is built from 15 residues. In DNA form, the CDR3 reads TGTGCCAGTAGTAAGGGTAGCGCGTACCAAGAGACCCAGTACTTC. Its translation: CASSKGSAYQETQYF.

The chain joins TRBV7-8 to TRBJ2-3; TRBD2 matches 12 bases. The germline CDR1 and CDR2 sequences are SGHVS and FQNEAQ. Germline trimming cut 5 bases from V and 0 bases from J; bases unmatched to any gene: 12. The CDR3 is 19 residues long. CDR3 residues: CASSASPGLAGLSTDTQYF. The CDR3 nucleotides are TGTGCCAGCAGCGCCAGCCCGGGACTAGCGGGTCTTAGCACAGATACGCAGTATTTT.

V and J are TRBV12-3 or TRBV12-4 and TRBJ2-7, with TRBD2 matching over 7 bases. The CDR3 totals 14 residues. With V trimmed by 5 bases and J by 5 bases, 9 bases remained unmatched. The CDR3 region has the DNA TGTGCCAGCAGTCCTTCAAGCGGGGTCCACGAGCAGTACTTC. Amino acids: CASSPSSGVHEQYF.

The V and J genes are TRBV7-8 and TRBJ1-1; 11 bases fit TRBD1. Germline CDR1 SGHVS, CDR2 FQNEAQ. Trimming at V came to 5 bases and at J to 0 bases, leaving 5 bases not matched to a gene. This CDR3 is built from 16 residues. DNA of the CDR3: TGTGCCAGCAGCAGGGGACAGGGGGGAATGAACACTGAAGCTTTCTTT. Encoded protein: CASSRGQGGMNTEAFF.

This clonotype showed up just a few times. The CDR3 is CASSQDLRGGGFWSQPQHF. The DNA of the CDR3 is TGCGCCAGCAGCCAAGATTTGAGGGGGGGAGGGTTCTGGAGTCAGCCCCAGCATTTT. The rearrangement links TRBV4-1 to TRBJ1-5, with D possibly being TRBD1 (6 bases). V shed 0 bases and J shed 6 bases, with 24 bases lying between them. The CDR3 has 19 amino acids. Germline-derived CDR1 and CDR2 are MGHRA and YSYEKL.